Following are 3 T cell receptor beta chains from one sample sequenced in a study of radiotherapy plus CTLA-4 blockade in lung cancer. Profiling relied on immunoSEQ multiplex PCR, and the TCRdb table lists in-frame clones only, not all of them. This table has 70,000 to 90,000 clones, about 78% appearing once. The sample here was peripheral blood, taken from a patient treated with radiotherapy plus ipilimumab. The receptor set was obtained from a human donor with non-small cell lung cancer whose response to radiotherapy plus ipilimumab could not be evaluated. Some clones in this sample may be carry-over from other donors' samples.

The chain recombines TRBV30 with TRBJ1-2, with D maybe TRBD1 (5 bases). Germline values: CDR1 GTSNPN, CDR2 SVGIG (reference sequence). Trimming stripped 7 bases from V and 2 bases from J, with 14 bases between. This CDR3 has 13 residues. CDR3 coding DNA: TGTGCCTCCCAGACAGCGATCAACTATGGCTACACCTTC. Amino acids: CASQTAINYGYTF.

The chain joins TRBV6-6 to TRBJ2-3, with 9 bases that match TRBD2. The CDR3 extends over 15 amino acids. Germline V gene lookup returns CDR1 MNHNY and CDR2 SVGAGI (reference sequence). Trimming removed 7 bases from V and 5 bases from J; junction bases left unmatched: 10. CDR3 coding DNA: TGTGCCAGCACCCGCGGGGGGGCCTCTAGAGATACGCAGTATTTT. It encodes CASTRGGASRDTQYF.

The CDR3 loop is CASSGGPGEQFF. The CDR3 DNA reads as TGCGCCTCATCGGGAGGGCCGGGTGAGCAGTTCTTC. The genes are TRBV5-1 and TRBJ2-1; 8 bases agree with TRBD2. This CDR3 is built from 12 residues. Per germline, CDR1 SGHRS and CDR2 YFSETQ. With 10 bases clipped from V and 9 bases from J, the junction kept 9 bases outside the gene matches.